Listed here is a single T cell receptor (beta chain). Its specificity is not known. Germline CDR1 and CDR2: SGHNT and YENEEA. This CDR3 has 16 residues. V dropped 0 bases and J dropped 5; count of bases not matched to a gene: 8. The treatment denotes: about 20 received Ad26.COV2.S at low or high dose, single or two shots; about five received placebo; per-sample allocation not given. Sample collection was performed on day 63 after the first vaccine or placebo injection. The individual, an adult aged 18-55 years, was a donor in Boston. The sample belongs to a study of Ad26.COV2.S vaccination and SARS-CoV-2 variants. Here immunoSEQ multiplex PCR was the method, and the copy in TCRdb shows in-frame clones only, minus some. Of almost 400,000 clones listed, 89% were seen once; the top ten hold 1.5% to 2%. Study conclusions and caveats: Participants given vaccine showed non-spike TCR breadth similar to that of placebo recipients. Vaccine recipients surpassed placebo recipients in spike-specific TCR breadth.

The J gene is TRBJ2-7, the V gene TRBV11-3; 9 nucleotides agree with TRBD1. The TCR originated in a person aged 18 to 65 who received the Ad26.COV2.S COVID-19 vaccine or a placebo. The sequences come from peripheral blood, collected in a trial of Ad26.COV2.S vaccine versus placebo. Written as DNA, the CDR3 is TGTGCCAGCAGCTTAGAGGCCGGGACAGGGACCAACGAGCAGTACTTC. Its translation is CASSLEAGTGTNEQYF.